A selection of T cell receptor beta chains follows, all from one sample in a study. MiXCR was run by TCRdb on the RT-PCR reads, yielding one entry per CDR3 protein. The repertoire holds almost 700,000 distinct CDR3 sequences, with approximately 15% as singletons. The sequenced material came from memory CD4+ T cells from blood. Receptors were obtained from a female donor in good health, serving as a healthy control. Each CDR3 is given with its conserved first and last residue. A D gene is named only where the DNA matches it firmly. Expanded clones get a size class; other rows say once, few or many, or leave the size out.

D: NA; J: TRBJ2-1; V: TRBV2; size: NA; CDR3: CASSEDQTLVTQFF; DNA: TGTGCCAGCAGTGAAGACCAGACCCTTGTTACGCAGTTCTTC
D: NA; J: TRBJ2-2; V: TRBV29-1; size: many; CDR3: CSVEGSSGELFF; DNA: TGCAGCGTTGAAGGCTCCTCCGGGGAGCTGTTTTTT
D: NA; J: TRBJ1-2; V: TRBV29-1; size: NA; CDR3: CSVTGTSDYGYTF; DNA: TGCAGCGTCACAGGGACGAGTGACTATGGCTACACCTTC
D: NA; J: TRBJ2-2; V: TRBV29-1; size: many; CDR3: CSAYRGANTGELFF; DNA: TGCAGCGCGTATAGGGGGGCGAACACCGGGGAGCTGTTTTTT
D: NA; J: TRBJ1-2; V: TRBV29-1; size: many; CDR3: CSVELNYGYTF; DNA: TGCAGCGTGGAGCTTAACTATGGCTACACCTTC
D: NA; J: TRBJ2-7; V: TRBV4-3; size: NA; CDR3: CASSQLHSPGTDPYEQYF; DNA: TGCGCCAGCAGCCAACTGCACTCTCCGGGAACGGACCCCTACGAGCAGTACTTC
D: NA; J: TRBJ2-3; V: TRBV20-1; size: NA; CDR3: CSASTGASTDTQYF; DNA: TGCAGTGCTAGTACCGGGGCTAGCACAGATACGCAGTATTTT
D: NA; J: TRBJ2-5; V: TRBV24-1; size: NA; CDR3: CATSDSFGAGETQYF; DNA: TGTGCCACCAGTGATTCCTTTGGAGCGGGAGAGACCCAGTACTTC
D: TRBD2; J: TRBJ2-1; V: TRBV5-1; size: many; CDR3: CASSLHAGGVYNEQFF; DNA: TGCGCCAGCAGCTTGCACGCGGGAGGGGTATACAATGAGCAGTTCTTC
D: NA; J: TRBJ2-7; V: TRBV7-2; size: few; CDR3: CASSLLAENYEQYF; DNA: TGTGCCAGCAGCCTGTTAGCGGAGAACTACGAGCAGTACTTC
D: NA; J: TRBJ2-1; V: TRBV3-1; size: NA; CDR3: CASSQLGREQFF; DNA: TGTGCCAGCAGCCAGTTGGGACGGGAGCAGTTCTTC
D: TRBD2; J: TRBJ2-3; V: TRBV3-1; size: NA; CDR3: CASSPGTSGGNTQYF; DNA: TGTGCCAGCAGCCCGGGGACTAGCGGGGGGAATACGCAGTATTTT
D: TRBD2; J: TRBJ2-3; V: TRBV12-3/TRBV12-4; size: many; CDR3: CASRREGLTDTQYF; DNA: TGTGCCAGCAGGCGGGAGGGCCTCACAGATACGCAGTATTTT
D: NA; J: TRBJ1-2; V: TRBV7-9; size: many; CDR3: CASSFGQSYGYTF; DNA: TGCGCCAGCAGTTTTGGACAGAGCTATGGCTACACCTTC